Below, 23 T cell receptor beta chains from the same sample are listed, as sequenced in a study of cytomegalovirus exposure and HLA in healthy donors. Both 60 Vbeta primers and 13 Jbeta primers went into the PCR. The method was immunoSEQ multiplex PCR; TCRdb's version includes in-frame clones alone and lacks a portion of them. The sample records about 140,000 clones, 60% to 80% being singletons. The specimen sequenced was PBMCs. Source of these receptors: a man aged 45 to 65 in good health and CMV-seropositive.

CDR3 sequence: CASSPPGQGAPATQYF. In DNA, the CDR3 is TGTGCCAGCTCACCACCGGGACAGGGGGCGCCGGCGACCCAGTACTTC. The chain is built from TRBV18 and TRBJ2-5, with 12 positions matching TRBD1. Germline trimming cut 0 bases from V and 7 bases from J; bases unmatched to any gene: 6. The CDR3 has 16 amino acids. The germline CDR1 and CDR2 sequences are KGHSH and LQKENI.

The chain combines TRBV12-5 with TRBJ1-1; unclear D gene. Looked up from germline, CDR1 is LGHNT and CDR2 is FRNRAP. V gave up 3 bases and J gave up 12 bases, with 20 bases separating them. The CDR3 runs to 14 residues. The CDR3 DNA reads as TGTGCTAGTGGTTTCGCCTCTACATCCGAGCGGCCTTTCTTT. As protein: CASGFASTSERPFF.

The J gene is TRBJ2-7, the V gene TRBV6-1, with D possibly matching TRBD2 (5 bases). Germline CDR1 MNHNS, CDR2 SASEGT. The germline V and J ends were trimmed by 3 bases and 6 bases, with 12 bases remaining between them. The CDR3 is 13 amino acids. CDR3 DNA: TGTGCCAGCAGTGATTGGCCAGAGGGCGAGCAGTACTTC. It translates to CASSDWPEGEQYF.

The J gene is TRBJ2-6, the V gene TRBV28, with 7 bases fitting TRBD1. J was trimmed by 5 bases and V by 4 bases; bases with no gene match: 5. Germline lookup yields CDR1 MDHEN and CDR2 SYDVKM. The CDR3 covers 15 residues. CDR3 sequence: CASSSHRGRANVLTF. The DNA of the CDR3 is TGTGCCAGCAGTTCGCACAGGGGAAGGGCCAACGTCCTGACTTTC.

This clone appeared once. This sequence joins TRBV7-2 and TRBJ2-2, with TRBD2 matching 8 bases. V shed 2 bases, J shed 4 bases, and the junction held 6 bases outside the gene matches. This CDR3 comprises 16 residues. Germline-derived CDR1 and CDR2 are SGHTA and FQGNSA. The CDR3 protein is CASSLNRLAGTGELFF. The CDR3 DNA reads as TGTGCCAGCAGCTTAAATAGGCTAGCGGGCACCGGGGAGCTGTTTTTT.

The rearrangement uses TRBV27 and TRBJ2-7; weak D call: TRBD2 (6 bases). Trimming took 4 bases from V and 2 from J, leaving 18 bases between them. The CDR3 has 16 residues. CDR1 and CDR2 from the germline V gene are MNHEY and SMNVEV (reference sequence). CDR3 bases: TGTGCCAGCAGTTACCGGGGACGGAGGGTTCCCTACGAGCAGTACTTC. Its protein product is CASSYRGRRVPYEQYF.

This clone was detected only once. DNA of the CDR3: TGCAGCGTGTCCGGGACAACCTACAATGAGCAGTTCTTC. Translation: CSVSGTTYNEQFF. The chain employs TRBV29-1 and TRBJ2-1, with D perhaps TRBD1 (6 bases). The CDR3 has 13 residues. V lost 6 bases and J lost 2, with 11 bases in between. Looked up from germline, CDR1 is SQVTM and CDR2 is ANQGSEA.

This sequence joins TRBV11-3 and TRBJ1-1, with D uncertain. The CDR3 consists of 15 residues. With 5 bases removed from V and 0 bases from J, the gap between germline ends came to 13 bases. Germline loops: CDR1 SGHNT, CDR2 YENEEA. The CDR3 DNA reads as TGTGCCAGCAGCCCCCGTCCCGGGTTGAACACTGAAGCTTTCTTT. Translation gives CASSPRPGLNTEAFF.

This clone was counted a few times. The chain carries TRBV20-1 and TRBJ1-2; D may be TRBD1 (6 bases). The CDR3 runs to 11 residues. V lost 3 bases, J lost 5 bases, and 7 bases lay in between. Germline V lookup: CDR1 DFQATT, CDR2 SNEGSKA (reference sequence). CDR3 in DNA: TGCAGTGCTAGGGACAGATATGGCTACACCTTC. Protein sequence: CSARDRYGYTF.

DNA of the CDR3: TGTGCCAGCAGCTTAGTTGTAGAGGGTAATGAGCAGTTCTTC. As protein: CASSLVVEGNEQFF. The chain links TRBV7-2 to TRBJ2-1; a weak D match, TRBD2 (5 bases). This CDR3 spans 14 amino acids. The V gene lost 1 base and the J gene lost 7 bases, with 11 bases spanning the gap. Germline V gene sequence: CDR1 SGHTA, CDR2 FQGNSA.

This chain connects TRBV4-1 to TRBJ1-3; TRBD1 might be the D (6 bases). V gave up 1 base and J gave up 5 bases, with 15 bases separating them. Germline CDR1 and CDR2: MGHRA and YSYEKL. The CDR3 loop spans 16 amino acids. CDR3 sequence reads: CASSQGQAKGRNTIYF. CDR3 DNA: TGCGCCAGCAGCCAAGGACAGGCAAAAGGCCGAAACACCATATATTTT.

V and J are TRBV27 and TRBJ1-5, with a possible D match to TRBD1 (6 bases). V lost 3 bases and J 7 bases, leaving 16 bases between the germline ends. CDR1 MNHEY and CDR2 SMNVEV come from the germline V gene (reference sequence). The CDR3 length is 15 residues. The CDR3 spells CASSFLRDKGQPQHF. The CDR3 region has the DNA TGTGCCAGCAGTTTCCTCCGGGACAAAGGACAGCCCCAGCATTTT.

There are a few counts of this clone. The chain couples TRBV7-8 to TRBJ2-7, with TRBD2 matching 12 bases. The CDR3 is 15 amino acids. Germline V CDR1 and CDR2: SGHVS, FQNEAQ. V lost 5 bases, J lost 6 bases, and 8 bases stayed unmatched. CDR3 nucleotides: TGTGCCAGCAGCCCCTCTAGCGGGAGGGCCTTCGAGCAGTACTTC. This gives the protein CASSPSSGRAFEQYF.

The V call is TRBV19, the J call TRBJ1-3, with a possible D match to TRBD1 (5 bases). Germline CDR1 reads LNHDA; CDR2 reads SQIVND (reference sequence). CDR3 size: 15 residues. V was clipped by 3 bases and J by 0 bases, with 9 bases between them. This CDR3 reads CASSINRISGNTIYF. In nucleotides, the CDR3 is TGTGCCAGTAGTATTAACAGGATCTCTGGAAACACCATATATTTT.

The CDR3 region is CASSLGRDSNQPQHF. The CDR3 coding sequence is TGTGCCAGCAGCTTAGGCAGGGATAGCAATCAGCCCCAGCATTTT. The rearrangement joins TRBV7-2 to TRBJ1-5; a possible D gene is TRBD1 (5 bases). V lost 1 base and J 0 bases, leaving 7 bases between the germline ends. Germline CDR1 is SGHTA and CDR2 is FQGNSA. The CDR3 extends over 15 amino acids.

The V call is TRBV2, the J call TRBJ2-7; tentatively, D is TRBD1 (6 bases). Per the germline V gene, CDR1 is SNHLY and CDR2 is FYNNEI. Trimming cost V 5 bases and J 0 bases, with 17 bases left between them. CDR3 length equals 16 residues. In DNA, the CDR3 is TGTGCCAGCAGTAACCCCCGGGACACTAGCTCCTACGAGCAGTACTTC. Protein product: CASSNPRDTSSYEQYF.

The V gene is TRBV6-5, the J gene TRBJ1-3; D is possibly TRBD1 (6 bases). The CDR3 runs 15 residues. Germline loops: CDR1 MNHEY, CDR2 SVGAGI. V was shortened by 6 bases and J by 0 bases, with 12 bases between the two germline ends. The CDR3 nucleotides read TGTGCCAGCAGCCGTGGACAGAGCTCTGGAAACACCATATATTTT. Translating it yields CASSRGQSSGNTIYF.

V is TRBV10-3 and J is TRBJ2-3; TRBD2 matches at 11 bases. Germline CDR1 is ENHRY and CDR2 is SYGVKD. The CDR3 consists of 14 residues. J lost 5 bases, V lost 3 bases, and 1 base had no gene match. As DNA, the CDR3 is TGTGCCATCAGTGAAGGGACTAGCGGAGATACGCAGTATTTT. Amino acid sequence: CAISEGTSGDTQYF.

CDR3 nucleotides: TGTGCCAGCAGCTTAACCCTAGCCCAGTACGAGCAGTACTTC. It codes for CASSLTLAQYEQYF. The genes are TRBV7-2 and TRBJ2-7; possibly TRBD2 for D (5 bases). The length of the CDR3 is 14 residues. The germline CDR1 and CDR2 sequences are SGHTA and FQGNSA. Trimming took off 2 bases at V and 4 bases at J, with 12 bases between the two ends.

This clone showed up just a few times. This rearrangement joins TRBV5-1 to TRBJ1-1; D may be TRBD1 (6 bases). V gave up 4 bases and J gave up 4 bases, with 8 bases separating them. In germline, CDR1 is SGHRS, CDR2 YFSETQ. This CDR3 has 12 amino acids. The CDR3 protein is CASSIGGTEAFF. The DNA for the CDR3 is TGCGCCAGCAGCATAGGGGGCACTGAAGCTTTCTTT. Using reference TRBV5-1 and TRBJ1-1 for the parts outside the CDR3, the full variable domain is KAGVTQTPRYLIKTRGQQVTLSCSPISGHRSVSWYQQTPGQGLQFLFEYFSETQRNKGNFPGRFSGRQFSNSRSEMNVSTLELGDSALYLCASSIGGTEAFFGQGTRLTVV.

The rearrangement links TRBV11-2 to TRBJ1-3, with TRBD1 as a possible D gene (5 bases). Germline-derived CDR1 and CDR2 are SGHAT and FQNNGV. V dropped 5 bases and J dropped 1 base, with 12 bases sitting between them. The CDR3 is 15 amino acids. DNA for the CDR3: TGTGCCAGCAGCACCTCGACAGCATCTGGAAACACCATATATTTT. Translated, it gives CASSTSTASGNTIYF. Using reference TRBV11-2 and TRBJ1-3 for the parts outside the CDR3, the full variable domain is EAGVAQSPRYKIIEKRQSVAFWCNPISGHATLYWYQQILGQGPKLLIQFQNNGVVDDSQLPKDRFSAERLKGVDSTLKIQPAKLEDSAVYLCASSTSTASGNTIYFGEGSWLTVV.

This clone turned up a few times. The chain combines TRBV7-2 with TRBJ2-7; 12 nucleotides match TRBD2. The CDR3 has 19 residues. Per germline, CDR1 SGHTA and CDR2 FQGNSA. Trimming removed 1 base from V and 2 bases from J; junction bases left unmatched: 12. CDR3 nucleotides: TGTGCCAGCAGCTTAGTTTCTAGGGCTAGCGGGAGGGAACCCTACGAGCAGTACTTC. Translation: CASSLVSRASGREPYEQYF.

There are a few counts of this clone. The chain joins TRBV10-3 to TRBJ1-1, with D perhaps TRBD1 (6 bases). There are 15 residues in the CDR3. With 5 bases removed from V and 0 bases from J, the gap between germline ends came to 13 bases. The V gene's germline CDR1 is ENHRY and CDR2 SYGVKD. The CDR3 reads CAISPLGQLNTEAFF. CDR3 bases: TGTGCCATCAGTCCCCTCGGACAGCTGAACACTGAAGCTTTCTTT.